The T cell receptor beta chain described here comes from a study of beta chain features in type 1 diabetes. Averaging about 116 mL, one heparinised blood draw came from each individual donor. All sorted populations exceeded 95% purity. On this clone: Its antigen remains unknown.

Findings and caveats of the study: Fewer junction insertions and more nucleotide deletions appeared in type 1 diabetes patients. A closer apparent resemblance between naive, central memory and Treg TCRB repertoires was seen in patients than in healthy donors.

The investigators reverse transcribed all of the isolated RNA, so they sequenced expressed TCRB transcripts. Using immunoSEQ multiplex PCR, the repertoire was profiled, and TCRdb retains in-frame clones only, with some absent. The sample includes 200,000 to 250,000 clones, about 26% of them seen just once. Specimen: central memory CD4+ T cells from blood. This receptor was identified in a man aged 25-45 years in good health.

For the CDR3, the DNA is TGTGCCAGTACTTTTGGCCCCCGGGACAGAGATTGGGGGGCCAACGTCCTGACTTTC. The encoded protein is CASTFGPRDRDWGANVLTF. The V gene is TRBV19, the J gene TRBJ2-6; 7 bases line up with TRBD1. Germline assignment: CDR1 LNHDA and CDR2 SQIVND (reference sequence). After removal of 7 bases from V and 4 bases from J, the junction contained 19 bases not matched to a gene. This CDR3 has 19 residues.